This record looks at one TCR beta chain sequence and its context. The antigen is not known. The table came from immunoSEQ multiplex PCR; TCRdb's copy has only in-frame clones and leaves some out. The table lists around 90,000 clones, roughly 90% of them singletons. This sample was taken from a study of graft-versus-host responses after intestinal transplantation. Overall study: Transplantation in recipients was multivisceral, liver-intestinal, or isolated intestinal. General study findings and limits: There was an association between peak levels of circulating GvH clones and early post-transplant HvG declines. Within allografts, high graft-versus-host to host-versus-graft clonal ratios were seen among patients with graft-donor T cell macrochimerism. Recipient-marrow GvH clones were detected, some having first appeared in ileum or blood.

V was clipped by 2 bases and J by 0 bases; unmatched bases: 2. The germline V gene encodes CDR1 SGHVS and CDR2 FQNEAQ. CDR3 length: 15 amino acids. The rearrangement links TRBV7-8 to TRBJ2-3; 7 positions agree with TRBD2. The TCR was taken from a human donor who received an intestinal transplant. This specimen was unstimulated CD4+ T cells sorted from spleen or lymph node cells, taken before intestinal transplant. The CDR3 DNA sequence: TGTGCCAGCAGCTTATCACTAGCGAGCACAGATACGCAGTATTTT. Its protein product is CASSLSLASTDTQYF.